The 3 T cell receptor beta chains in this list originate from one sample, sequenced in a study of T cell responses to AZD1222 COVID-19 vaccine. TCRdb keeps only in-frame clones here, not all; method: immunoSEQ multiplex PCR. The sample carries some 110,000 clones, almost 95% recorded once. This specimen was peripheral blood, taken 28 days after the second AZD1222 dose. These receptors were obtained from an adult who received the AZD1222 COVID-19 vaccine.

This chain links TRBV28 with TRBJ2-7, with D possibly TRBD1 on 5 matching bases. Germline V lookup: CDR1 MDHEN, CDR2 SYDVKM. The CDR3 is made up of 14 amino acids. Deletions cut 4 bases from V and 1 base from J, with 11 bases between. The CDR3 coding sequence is TGTGCCAGCAGTTCCCAGGGTGCTTCCTACGAGCAGTACTTC. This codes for CASSSQGASYEQYF.

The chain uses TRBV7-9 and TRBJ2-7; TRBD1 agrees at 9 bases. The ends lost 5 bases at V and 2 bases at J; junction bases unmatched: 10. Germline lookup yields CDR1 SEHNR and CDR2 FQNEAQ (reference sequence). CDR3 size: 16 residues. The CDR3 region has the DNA TGTGCCAGCAGCAACCGGGACAGGGCCACACCCTACGAGCAGTACTTC. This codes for CASSNRDRATPYEQYF.

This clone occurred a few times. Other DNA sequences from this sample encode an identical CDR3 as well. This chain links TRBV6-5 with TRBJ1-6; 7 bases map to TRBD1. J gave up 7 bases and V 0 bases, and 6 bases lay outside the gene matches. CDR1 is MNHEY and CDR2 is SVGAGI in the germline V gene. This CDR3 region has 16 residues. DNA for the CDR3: TGTGCCAGCAGTTACTCGAGAGGGGGCGAAAATTCACCCCTCCACTTT. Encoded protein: CASSYSRGGENSPLHF.